This note documents a single T cell receptor beta chain sequence. Other DNA sequences in this sample translate to the same CDR3. The V end was cut by 6 bases, the J end by 3 bases, with 8 bases between. Germline CDR1 SQVTM, CDR2 ANQGSEA. This CDR3 is 11 amino acids long. Libraries were prepared by immunoSEQ multiplex PCR; TCRdb keeps only in-frame clonotypes and omits some of them. The sample gives about 480,000 clones, about nine tenths of which show up once; around 8% is in the top ten. The data are from a study of blood T cell repertoires in COVID-19. The TCR originated in a woman aged 55 to 70 who had recovered from COVID-19. The sample taken for sequencing was PBMCs or T cells enriched from blood (not recorded which). The rearrangement links TRBV29-1 to TRBJ1-1, with D maybe TRBD1 (5 bases). The DNA for the CDR3 is TGCAGCGTCGGGGGGGACACTGAAGCTTTCTTT. Encoded protein: CSVGGDTEAFF.